This TCR beta chain was sequenced in a study of T cell responses to AZD1222 COVID-19 vaccine. Clones were sequenced by immunoSEQ multiplex PCR, and TCRdb holds only the in-frame ones, with some missing. The table includes around 120,000 clones, approximately 90% detected once. Between the trimmed V and J ends, which lost 2 bases and 2 bases, there was a span of 10 bases. CDR3 length: 15 residues. Germline assignment: CDR1 MNHEY and CDR2 SMNVEV (reference sequence). The rearrangement uses TRBV27 and TRBJ1-5, with TRBD1 as a possible D gene (6 bases). The clonotype originates from an adult in good health. Sequences were derived from peripheral blood, sampled on day 0 of AZD1222 vaccination. This CDR3 is CASSLTGGGNQPQHF. The CDR3 nucleotides read TGTGCCAGCAGTTTAACCGGGGGCGGCAATCAGCCCCAGCATTTT.